This T cell receptor (beta chain) emerged from a study of T cells in Graves' hyperthyroidism and ophthalmopathy. Patients counted as stable if ophthalmopathy did not develop within 18 months. The V gene end was trimmed by 6 bases and the J gene end by 7 bases; junction bases not matched to a gene: 13. Germline lookup yields CDR1 SGHRS and CDR2 YFSETQ. The CDR3 sequence is 16 residues long. RNA transcripts gave rise to amplified TCR beta CDR3 regions. TCR CDR3 regions were first amplified by RT-PCR with HTBI primers. In TCRdb, the multiplex PCR reads were re-called with MiXCR into one record per CDR3 protein. The data show some 720,000 distinct CDR3 sequences, with about a sixth seen just once and over 7.5% held by the top ten.

V is TRBV5-1 and J is TRBJ2-1, with 10 bases fitting TRBD2. The sequencing sample was made of blood. The origin of this receptor is a man between 18 and 29 years old with Graves' hyperthyroidism. The CDR3 region is CASNNLGLAIMNEQFF. The CDR3 DNA follows: TGCGCCAGCAACAATTTGGGACTAGCGATCATGAATGAGCAGTTCTTC.